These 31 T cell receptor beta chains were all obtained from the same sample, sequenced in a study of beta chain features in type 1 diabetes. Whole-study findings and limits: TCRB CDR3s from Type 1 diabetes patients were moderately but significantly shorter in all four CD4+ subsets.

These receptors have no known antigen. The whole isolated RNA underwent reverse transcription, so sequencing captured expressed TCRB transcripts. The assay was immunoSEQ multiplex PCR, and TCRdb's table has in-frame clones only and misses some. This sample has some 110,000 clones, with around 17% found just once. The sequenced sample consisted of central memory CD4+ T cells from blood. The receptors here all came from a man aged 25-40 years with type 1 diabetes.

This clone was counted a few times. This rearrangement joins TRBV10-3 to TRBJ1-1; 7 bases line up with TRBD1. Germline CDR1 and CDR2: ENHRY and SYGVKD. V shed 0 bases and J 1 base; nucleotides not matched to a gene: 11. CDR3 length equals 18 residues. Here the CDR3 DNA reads TGTGCCATCAGTGAGTCGAGGGACAGCTACGTTTCGAACACTGAAGCTTTCTTT. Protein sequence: CAISESRDSYVSNTEAFF.

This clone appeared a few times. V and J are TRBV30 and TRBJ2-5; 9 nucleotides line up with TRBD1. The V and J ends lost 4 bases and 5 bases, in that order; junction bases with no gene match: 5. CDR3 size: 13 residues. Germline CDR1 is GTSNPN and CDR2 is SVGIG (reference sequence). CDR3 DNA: TGTGCCTGGAACAGGGGGCTTAGTGAGACCCAGTACTTC. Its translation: CAWNRGLSETQYF.

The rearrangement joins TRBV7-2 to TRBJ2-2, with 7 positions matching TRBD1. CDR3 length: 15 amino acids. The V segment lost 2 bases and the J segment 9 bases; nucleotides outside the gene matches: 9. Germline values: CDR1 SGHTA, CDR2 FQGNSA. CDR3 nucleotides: TGTGCCAGCAGCTTACGGGTGACAGGGTCCAGGGAGCTGTTTTTT. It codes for CASSLRVTGSRELFF. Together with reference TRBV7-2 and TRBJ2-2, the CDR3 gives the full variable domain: GAGVSQSPSNKVTEKGKDVELRCDPISGHTALYWYRQSLGQGLEFLIYFQGNSAPDKSGLPSDRFSAERTGGSVSTLTIQRTQQEDSAVYLCASSLRVTGSRELFFGEGSRLTVL.

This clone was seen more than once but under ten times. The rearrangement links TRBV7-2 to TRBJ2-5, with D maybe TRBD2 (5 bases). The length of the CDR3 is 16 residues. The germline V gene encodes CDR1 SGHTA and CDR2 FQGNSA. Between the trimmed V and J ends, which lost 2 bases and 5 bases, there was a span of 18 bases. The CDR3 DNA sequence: TGTGCCAGCAGCTTACAAAGGGCGGGTGGGCTTGAGACCCAGTACTTC. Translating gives CASSLQRAGGLETQYF.

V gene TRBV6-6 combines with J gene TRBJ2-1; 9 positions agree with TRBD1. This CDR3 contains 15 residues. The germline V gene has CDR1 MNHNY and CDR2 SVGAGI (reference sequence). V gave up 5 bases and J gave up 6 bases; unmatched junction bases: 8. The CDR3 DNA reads TGTGCCAGCAGTACCCGGGACAGGGCTCCCAATGAGCAGTTCTTC. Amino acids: CASSTRDRAPNEQFF.

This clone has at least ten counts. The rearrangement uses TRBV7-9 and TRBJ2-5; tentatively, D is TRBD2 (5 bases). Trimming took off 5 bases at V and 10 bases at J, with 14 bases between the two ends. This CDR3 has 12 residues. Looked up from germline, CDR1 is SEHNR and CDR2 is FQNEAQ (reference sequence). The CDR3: CASSREGSHQYF. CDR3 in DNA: TGTGCCAGCAGCCGCGAAGGGAGCCACCAGTACTTC.

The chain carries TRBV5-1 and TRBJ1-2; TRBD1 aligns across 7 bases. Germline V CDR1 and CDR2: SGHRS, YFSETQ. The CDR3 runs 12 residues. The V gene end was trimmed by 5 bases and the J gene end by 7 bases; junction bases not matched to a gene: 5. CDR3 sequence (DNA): TGCGCCAGCAGGTCGGGACAGCTTGGCTACACCTTC. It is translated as CASRSGQLGYTF.

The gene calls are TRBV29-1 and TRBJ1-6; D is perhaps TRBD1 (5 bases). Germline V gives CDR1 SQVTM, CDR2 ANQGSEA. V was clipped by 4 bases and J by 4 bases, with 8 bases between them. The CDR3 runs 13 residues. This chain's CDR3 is CSVGQTYNSPLHF. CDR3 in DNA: TGCAGCGTTGGACAGACTTATAATTCACCCCTCCACTTT.

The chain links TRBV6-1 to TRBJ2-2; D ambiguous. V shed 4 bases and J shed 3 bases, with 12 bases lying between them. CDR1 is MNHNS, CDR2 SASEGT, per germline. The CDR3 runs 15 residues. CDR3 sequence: CASSVSSGYTGELFF. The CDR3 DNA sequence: TGTGCCAGCAGTGTTTCGTCAGGATACACCGGGGAGCTGTTTTTT.

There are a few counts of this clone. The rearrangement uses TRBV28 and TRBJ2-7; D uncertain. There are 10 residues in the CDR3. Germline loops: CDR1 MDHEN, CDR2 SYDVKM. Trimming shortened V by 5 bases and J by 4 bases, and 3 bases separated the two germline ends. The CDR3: CASSPYEQYF. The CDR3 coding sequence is TGTGCCAGCAGTCCGTACGAGCAGTACTTC.

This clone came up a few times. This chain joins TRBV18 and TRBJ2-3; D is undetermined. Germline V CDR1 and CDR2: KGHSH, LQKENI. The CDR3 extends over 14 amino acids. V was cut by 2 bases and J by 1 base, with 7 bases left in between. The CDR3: CASSPGDGTDTQYF. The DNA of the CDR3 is TGTGCCAGCTCACCAGGGGATGGCACAGATACGCAGTATTTT. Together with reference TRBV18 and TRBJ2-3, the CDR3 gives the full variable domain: NAGVMQNPRHLVRRRGQEARLRCSPMKGHSHVYWYRQLPEEGLKFMVYLQKENIIDESGMPKERFSAEFPKEGPSILRIQQVVRGDSAAYFCASSPGDGTDTQYFGPGTRLTVL.

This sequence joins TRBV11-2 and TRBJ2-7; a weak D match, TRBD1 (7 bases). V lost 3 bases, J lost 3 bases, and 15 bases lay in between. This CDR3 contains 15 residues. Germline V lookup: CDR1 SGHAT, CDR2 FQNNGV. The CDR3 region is CASSLWRGRLYEQYF. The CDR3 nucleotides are TGTGCCAGCAGCTTGTGGAGGGGGCGTCTCTACGAGCAGTACTTC.

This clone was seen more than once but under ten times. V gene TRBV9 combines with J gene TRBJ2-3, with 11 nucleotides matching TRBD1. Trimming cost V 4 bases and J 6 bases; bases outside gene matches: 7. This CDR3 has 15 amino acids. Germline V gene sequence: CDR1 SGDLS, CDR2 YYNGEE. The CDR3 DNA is TGTGCCAGCAGCCGGGGAGGGACAGGGGGTGATACGCAGTATTTT. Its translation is CASSRGGTGGDTQYF.

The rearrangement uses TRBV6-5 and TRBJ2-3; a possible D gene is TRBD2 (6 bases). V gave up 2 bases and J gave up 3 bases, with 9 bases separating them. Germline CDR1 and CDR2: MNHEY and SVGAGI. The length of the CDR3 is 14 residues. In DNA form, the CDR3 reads TGTGCCAGCAGTTACCGGGGGTTGACAGATACGCAGTATTTT. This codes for CASSYRGLTDTQYF.

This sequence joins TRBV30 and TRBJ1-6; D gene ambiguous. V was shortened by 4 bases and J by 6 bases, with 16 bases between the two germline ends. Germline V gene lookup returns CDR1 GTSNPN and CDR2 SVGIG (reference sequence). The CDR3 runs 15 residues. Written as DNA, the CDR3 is TGTGCCTGGAAACCGCGGGGAGCCGTTAATTCACCCCTCCACTTT. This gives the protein CAWKPRGAVNSPLHF.

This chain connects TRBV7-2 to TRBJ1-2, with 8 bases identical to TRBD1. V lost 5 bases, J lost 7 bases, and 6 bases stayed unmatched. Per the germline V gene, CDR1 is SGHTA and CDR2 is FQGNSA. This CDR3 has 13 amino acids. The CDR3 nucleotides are TGTGCCAGCAGCCAGTACGACAGGGGTGGCTACACCTTC. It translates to CASSQYDRGGYTF.

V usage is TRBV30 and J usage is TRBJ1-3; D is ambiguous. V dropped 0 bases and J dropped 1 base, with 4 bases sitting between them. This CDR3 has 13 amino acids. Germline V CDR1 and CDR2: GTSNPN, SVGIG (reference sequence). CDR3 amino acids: CAWSVASGNTIYF. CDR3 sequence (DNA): TGTGCCTGGAGTGTCGCATCTGGAAACACCATATATTTT. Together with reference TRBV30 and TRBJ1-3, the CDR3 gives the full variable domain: SQTIHQWPATLVQPVGSPLSLECTVEGTSNPNLYWYRQAAGRGLQLLFYSVGIGQISSEVPQNLSASRPQDRQFILSSKKLLLSDSGFYLCAWSVASGNTIYFGEGSWLTVV.

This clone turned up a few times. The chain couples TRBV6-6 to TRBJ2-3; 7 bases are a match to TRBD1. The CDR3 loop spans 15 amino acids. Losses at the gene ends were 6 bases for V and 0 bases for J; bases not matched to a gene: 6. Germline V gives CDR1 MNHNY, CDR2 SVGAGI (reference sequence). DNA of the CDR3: TGTGCCAGCAGCCATCCGACAGGGAGCACAGATACGCAGTATTTT. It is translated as CASSHPTGSTDTQYF.

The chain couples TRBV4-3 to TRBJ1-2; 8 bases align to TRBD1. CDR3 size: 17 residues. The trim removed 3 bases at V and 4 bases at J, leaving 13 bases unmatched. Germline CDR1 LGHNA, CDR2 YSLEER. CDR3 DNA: TGCGCCAGCAGCCAGGGAAGGGGACAGGCGACCATCTATGGCTACACCTTC. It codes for CASSQGRGQATIYGYTF.

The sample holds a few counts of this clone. Here the CDR3 reads CASRDERGGTGELFF. CDR3 in DNA: TGTGCCAGCCGCGATGAGAGGGGGGGCACCGGGGAGCTGTTTTTT. The J gene is TRBJ2-2, the V gene TRBV28; D possibly corresponds to TRBD2 (7 bases). V was pared by 8 bases and J by 4 bases, with 17 bases between. Germline V lookup: CDR1 MDHEN, CDR2 SYDVKM. The CDR3 loop spans 15 amino acids.

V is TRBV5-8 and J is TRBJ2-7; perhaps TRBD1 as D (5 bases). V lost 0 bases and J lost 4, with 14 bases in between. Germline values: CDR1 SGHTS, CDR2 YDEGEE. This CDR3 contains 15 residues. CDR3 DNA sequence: TGTGCCAGCAGCTTGGGTTACAGGCAAACTTACGAGCAGTACTTC. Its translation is CASSLGYRQTYEQYF.

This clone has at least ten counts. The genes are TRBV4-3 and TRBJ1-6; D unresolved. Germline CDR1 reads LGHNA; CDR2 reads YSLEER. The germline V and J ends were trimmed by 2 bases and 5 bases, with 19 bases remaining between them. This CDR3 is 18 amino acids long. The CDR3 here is CASSQFRFLDANNSPLHF. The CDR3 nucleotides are TGCGCCAGCAGCCAATTCCGATTCTTAGATGCCAATAATTCACCCCTCCACTTT.

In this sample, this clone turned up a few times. CDR3 nucleotide sequence: TGTGCCAGCAGCGGCGGTAGACAGACCTATAATTCACCCCTCCACTTT. Translation gives CASSGGRQTYNSPLHF. The J gene is TRBJ1-6, the V gene TRBV2; D perhaps matches TRBD1 (5 bases). V dropped 6 bases and J dropped 2 bases, with 14 bases sitting between them. Per germline, CDR1 SNHLY and CDR2 FYNNEI. This CDR3 has 16 amino acids.

The CDR3 reads CASRKTMGQGMNNEQFF. In nucleotides, the CDR3 is TGTGCCAGCAGAAAGACCATGGGACAGGGGATGAACAATGAGCAGTTCTTC. The V call is TRBV7-8, the J call TRBJ2-1; 10 bases map to TRBD1. CDR3 length: 17 amino acids. The J segment lost 5 bases and the V segment lost 6 bases, leaving 13 bases of the junction unmatched. Germline values: CDR1 SGHVS, CDR2 FQNEAQ.

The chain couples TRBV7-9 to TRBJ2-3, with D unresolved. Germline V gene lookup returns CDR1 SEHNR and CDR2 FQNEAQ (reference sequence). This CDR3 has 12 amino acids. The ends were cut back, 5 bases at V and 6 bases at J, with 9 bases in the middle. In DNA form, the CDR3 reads TGTGCCAGCAGCAACTATGGGGATACGCAGTATTTT. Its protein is CASSNYGDTQYF.

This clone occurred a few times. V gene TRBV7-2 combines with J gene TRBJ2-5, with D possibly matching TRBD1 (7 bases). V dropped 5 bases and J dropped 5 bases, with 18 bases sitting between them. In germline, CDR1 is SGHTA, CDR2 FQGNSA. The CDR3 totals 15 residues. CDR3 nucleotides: TGTGCCAGCAGCCCTCAGGGGGGCCGGGTGGAGACCCAGTACTTC. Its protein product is CASSPQGGRVETQYF.

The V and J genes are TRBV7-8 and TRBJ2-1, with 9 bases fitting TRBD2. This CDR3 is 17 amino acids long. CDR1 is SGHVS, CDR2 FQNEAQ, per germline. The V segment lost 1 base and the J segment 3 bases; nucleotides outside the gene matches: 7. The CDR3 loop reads CASSLGGSGGLYNEQFF. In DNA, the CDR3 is TGTGCCAGCAGCTTAGGTGGTAGCGGGGGCCTCTACAATGAGCAGTTCTTC.

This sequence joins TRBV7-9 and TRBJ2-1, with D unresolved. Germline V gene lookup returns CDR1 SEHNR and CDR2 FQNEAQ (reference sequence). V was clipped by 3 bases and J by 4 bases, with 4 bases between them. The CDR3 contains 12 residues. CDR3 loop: CASSLGYNEQFF. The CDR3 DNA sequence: TGTGCCAGCAGCTTGGGGTACAATGAGCAGTTCTTC.

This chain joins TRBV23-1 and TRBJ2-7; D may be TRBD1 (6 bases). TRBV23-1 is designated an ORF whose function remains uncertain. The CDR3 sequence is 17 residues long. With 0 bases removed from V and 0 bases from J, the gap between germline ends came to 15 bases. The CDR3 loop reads CASSQSGGDRSSYEQYF. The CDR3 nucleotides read TGCGCCAGCAGTCAATCAGGCGGCGACAGGAGCTCCTACGAGCAGTACTTC.

The CDR3 region is CAWSIWSGKQYF. The CDR3 DNA sequence: TGTGCCTGGAGTATATGGTCCGGGAAGCAGTACTTC. V gene TRBV30 combines with J gene TRBJ2-7; D may be TRBD2 (5 bases). Germline CDR1 and CDR2: GTSNPN and SVGIG (reference sequence). The V end lost 2 bases, the J end lost 8 bases, and 13 bases lay between the germline ends. The CDR3 sequence is 12 residues long.

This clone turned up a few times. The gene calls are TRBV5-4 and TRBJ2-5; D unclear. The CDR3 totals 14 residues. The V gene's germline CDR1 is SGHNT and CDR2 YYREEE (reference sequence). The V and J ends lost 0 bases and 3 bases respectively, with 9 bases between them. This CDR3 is CASSLASGEETQYF. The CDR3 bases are TGTGCCAGCAGCTTGGCATCCGGAGAAGAGACCCAGTACTTC.